This T cell receptor (beta chain) was retrieved from a study of CD8 T cells in Susac syndrome. Turning to the study itself: When blood was drawn, patients with Susac syndrome were on intravenous immunoglobulin alone, on corticosteroids, or therapy-naive.

CDR1 is SGDLS, CDR2 YYNGEE, per germline. Trimming cost V 4 bases and J 4 bases, with 14 bases left between them. This CDR3 has 14 residues. This clonotype occurred once. Its antigen remains unknown. RNA was extracted with the RNeasy kit, and a quantity of roughly 0.45 to 1 ug was reverse transcribed using random hexamers. Amplification of TCR beta CDR3 by immunoSEQ multiplex PCR spanned 54 Vbeta and 13 Jbeta. TCRdb reprocessed the immunoSEQ multiplex PCR reads via MiXCR and lists one record per CDR3 protein. The sample carries roughly 250,000 distinct CDR3 sequences, 95% to 97% recorded once. The authors sequenced TCR beta from blood CD8+ and CD4+ T cells. Regarding the study as a whole: Clonal expansion was missing from Susac syndrome CD4+ T cell repertoires.

This sequence originates from a human donor with Susac syndrome. The sequenced material came from CD4+ T cells from PBMCs. The V call is TRBV9, the J call TRBJ2-5, with a tentative D call TRBD1 (6 bases). The CDR3: CASSPSRGRETQYF. The CDR3 region has the DNA TGTGCCAGCAGCCCAAGCAGGGGAAGAGAGACCCAGTACTTC.